A selection of T cell receptor beta chains follows, all from one sample in a study of control samples from healthy donors and cancer patients. The data were produced by immunoSEQ multiplex PCR, yet TCRdb's version contains in-frame clones alone and is incomplete. The table includes about 53,000 clones, around 90% detected once. Sequenced input: PBMCs. These TCRs come from a man between 60 and 75 years old with head and neck cancer. Both conserved end residues are part of each CDR3. The D gene is left open where the match is weak.

V gene: TRBV18; J gene: TRBJ1-2; D gene: -; CDR3 protein: CASSPVGHYGYTF
V gene: TRBV5-3; J gene: TRBJ1-6; D gene: -; CDR3 protein: CARSLTPSDDSPLHF
V gene: TRBV7-2; J gene: TRBJ2-7; D gene: -; CDR3 protein: CASSPDRTLYEQYF
V gene: TRBV15; J gene: TRBJ2-3; D gene: TRBD1; CDR3 protein: CATSRGDRGLTDTQYF
V gene: TRBV25-1; J gene: TRBJ1-5; D gene: TRBD1; CDR3 protein: CASSEDRQGATQHF
V gene: TRBV10-3; J gene: TRBJ2-1; D gene: TRBD2; CDR3 protein: CAISDLAGIEQFF
V gene: TRBV7-2; J gene: TRBJ2-7; D gene: TRBD2; CDR3 protein: CASSLARGSGYEQYF
V gene: TRBV6-5; J gene: TRBJ1-1; D gene: -; CDR3 protein: CASSLQGRSTEAFF
V gene: TRBV5-4; J gene: TRBJ1-1; D gene: -; CDR3 protein: CASRGVGTAEAFF
V gene: TRBV3-1/TRBV3-2; J gene: TRBJ2-7; D gene: -; CDR3 protein: CASSQGGQYEQYF
V gene: TRBV9; J gene: TRBJ1-1; D gene: -; CDR3 protein: CASSVGARNTEAFF
V gene: TRBV6-5; J gene: TRBJ1-2; D gene: TRBD1; CDR3 protein: CASSHRGNYGYTF
V gene: TRBV19; J gene: TRBJ2-2; D gene: -; CDR3 protein: CASSIGQGDTGELFF
V gene: TRBV12-5; J gene: TRBJ2-7; D gene: -; CDR3 protein: CASGLAPGSSYEQYF
V gene: TRBV19; J gene: TRBJ2-5; D gene: TRBD2; CDR3 protein: CASSSPGLAGQETQYF
V gene: TRBV7-3; J gene: TRBJ1-2; D gene: TRBD1; CDR3 protein: CASSLFGTGDYGYTF
V gene: TRBV3-1/TRBV3-2; J gene: TRBJ2-1; D gene: -; CDR3 protein: CASSQRERYNEQFF
V gene: TRBV7-9; J gene: TRBJ2-3; D gene: -; CDR3 protein: CASSPQAGPSDTQYF
V gene: TRBV3-1/TRBV3-2; J gene: TRBJ2-7; D gene: TRBD2; CDR3 protein: CASSPTSGLTLEQYF
V gene: TRBV4-2; J gene: TRBJ1-1; D gene: TRBD1; CDR3 protein: CASSQDGRTGGEWNTEAFF
V gene: TRBV15; J gene: TRBJ1-2; D gene: TRBD1; CDR3 protein: CATSRGRDRTYGYTF
V gene: TRBV6-6; J gene: TRBJ2-7; D gene: -; CDR3 protein: CASSYSRGTGYEQYF
V gene: TRBV6-5; J gene: TRBJ2-7; D gene: TRBD2; CDR3 protein: CASSYSLAGGRYEQYF